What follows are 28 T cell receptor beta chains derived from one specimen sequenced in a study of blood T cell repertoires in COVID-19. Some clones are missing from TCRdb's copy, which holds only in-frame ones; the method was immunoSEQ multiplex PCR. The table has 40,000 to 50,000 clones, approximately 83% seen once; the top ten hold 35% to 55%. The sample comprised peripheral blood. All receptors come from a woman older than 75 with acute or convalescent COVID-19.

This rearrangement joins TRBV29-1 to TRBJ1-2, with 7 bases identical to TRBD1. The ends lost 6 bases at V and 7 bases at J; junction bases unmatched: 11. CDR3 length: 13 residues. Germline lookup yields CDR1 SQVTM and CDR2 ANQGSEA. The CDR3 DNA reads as TGCAGCGTCGACTCCCAGGGGGTGGGTGGCTACACCTTC. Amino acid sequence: CSVDSQGVGGYTF.

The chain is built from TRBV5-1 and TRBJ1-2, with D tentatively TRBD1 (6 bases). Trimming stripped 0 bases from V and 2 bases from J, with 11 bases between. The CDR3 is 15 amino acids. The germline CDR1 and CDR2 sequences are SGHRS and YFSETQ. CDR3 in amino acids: CASSLGPGENYGYTF. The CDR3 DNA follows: TGCGCCAGCAGCTTGGGTCCAGGGGAGAACTATGGCTACACCTTC.

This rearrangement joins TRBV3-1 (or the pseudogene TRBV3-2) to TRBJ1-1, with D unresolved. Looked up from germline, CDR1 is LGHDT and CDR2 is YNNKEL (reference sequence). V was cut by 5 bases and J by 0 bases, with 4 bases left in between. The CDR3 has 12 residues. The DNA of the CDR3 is TGTGCCAGCAGCGACATGAACACTGAAGCTTTCTTT. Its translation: CASSDMNTEAFF.

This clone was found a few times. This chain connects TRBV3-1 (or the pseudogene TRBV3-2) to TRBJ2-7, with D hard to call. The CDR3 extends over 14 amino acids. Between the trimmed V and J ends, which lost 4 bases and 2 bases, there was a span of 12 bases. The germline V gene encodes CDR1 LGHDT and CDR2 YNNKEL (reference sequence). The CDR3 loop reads CASSPRTATYEQYF. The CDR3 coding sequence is TGTGCCAGCAGCCCCCGAACTGCTACCTACGAGCAGTACTTC.

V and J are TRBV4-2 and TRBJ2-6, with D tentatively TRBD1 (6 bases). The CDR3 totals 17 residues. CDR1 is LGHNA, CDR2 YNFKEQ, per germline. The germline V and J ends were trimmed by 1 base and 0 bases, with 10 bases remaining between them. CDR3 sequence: CASSQVQGSSGANVLTF. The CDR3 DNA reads TGTGCCAGCAGCCAAGTCCAGGGGAGCTCTGGGGCCAACGTCCTGACTTTC.

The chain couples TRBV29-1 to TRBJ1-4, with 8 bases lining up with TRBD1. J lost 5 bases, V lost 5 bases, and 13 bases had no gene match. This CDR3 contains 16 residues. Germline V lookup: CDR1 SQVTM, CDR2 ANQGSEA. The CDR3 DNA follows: TGCAGCGTTCCAGGACAGGGTCTCGGGATAAATGAAAAACTGTTTTTT. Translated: CSVPGQGLGINEKLFF.

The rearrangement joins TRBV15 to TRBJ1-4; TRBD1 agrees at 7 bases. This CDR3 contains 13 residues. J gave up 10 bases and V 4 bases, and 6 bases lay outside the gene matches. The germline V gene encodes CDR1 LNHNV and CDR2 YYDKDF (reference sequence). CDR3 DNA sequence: TGTGCCACCAGCACGGACAGGAGGTCAAAACTGTTTTTT. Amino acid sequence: CATSTDRRSKLFF. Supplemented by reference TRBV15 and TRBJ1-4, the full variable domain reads DAMVIQNPRYQVTQFGKPVTLSCSQTLNHNVMYWYQQKSSQAPKLLFHYYDKDFNNEADTPDNFQSRRPNTSFCFLDIRSPGLGDTAMYLCATSTDRRSKLFFGSGTQLSVL.

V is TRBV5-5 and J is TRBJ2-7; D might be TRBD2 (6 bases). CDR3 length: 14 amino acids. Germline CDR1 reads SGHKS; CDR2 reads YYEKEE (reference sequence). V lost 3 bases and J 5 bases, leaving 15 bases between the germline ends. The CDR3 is CASSYRREGHEQYF. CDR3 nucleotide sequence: TGTGCCAGCAGCTATCGGAGGGAAGGCCACGAGCAGTACTTC.

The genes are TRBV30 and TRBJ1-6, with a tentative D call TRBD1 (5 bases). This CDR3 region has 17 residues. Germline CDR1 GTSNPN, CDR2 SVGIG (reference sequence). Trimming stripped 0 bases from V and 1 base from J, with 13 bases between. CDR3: CAWSVIQGLSYNSPLHF. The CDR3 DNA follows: TGTGCCTGGAGTGTTATTCAGGGATTGTCCTATAATTCACCCCTCCACTTT.

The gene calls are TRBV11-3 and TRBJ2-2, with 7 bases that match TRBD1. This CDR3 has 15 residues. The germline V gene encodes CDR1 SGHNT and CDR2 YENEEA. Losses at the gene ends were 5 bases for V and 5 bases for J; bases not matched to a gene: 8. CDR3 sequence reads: CASSPAGGTTGELFF. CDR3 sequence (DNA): TGTGCCAGCAGCCCCGCAGGGGGAACAACCGGGGAGCTGTTTTTT.

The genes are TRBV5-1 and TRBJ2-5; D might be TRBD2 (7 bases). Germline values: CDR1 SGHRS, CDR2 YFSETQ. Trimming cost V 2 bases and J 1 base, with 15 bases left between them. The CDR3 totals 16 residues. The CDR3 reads CASSLVGRGGQETQYF. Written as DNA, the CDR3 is TGCGCCAGCAGCTTAGTTGGAAGGGGGGGCCAAGAGACCCAGTACTTC.

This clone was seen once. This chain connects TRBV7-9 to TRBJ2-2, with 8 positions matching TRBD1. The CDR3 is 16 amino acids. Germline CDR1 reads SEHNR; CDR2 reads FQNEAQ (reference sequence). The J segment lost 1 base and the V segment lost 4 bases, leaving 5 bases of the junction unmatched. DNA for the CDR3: TGTGCCAGCAGCTGGGACAGGACCTTGAACACCGGGGAGCTGTTTTTT. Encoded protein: CASSWDRTLNTGELFF.

The CDR3 region has the DNA TGTGCCAGCACCCCGGAGAGGGCTAACTATGGCTACACCTTC. It translates to CASTPERANYGYTF. The V and J genes are TRBV5-4 and TRBJ1-2; D is unresolved. V gave up 6 bases and J gave up 0 bases, with 12 bases separating them. The CDR3 is made up of 14 amino acids. Germline CDR1 is SGHNT and CDR2 is YYREEE (reference sequence). Using reference TRBV5-4 and TRBJ1-2 for the parts outside the CDR3, the full variable domain is ETGVTQSPTHLIKTRGQQVTLRCSSQSGHNTVSWYQQALGQGPQFIFQYYREEENGRGNFPPRFSGLQFPNYSSELNVNALELDDSALYLCASTPERANYGYTFGSGTRLTVV.

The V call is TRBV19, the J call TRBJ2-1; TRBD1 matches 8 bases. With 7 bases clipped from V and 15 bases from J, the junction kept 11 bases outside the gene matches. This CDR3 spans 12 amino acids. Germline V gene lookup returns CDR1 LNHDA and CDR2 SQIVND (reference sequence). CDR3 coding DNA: TGTGCCAGTAATGGGAGACAGGGGAACCCGTTCTTC. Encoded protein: CASNGRQGNPFF.

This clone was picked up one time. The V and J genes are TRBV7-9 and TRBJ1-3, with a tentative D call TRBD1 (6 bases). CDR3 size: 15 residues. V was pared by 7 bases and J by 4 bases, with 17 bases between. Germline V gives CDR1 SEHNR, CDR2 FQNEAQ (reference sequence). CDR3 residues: CASIPEDSQGNTIYF. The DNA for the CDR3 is TGTGCCAGCATTCCCGAGGACAGCCAAGGAAACACCATATATTTT.

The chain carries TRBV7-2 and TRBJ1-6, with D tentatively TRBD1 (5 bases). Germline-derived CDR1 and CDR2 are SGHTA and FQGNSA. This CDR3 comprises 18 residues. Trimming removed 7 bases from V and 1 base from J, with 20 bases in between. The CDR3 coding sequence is TGTGCCAGCACCTTCACCGGGGGGGGAAGTTCCTATAATTCACCCCTCCACTTT. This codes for CASTFTGGGSSYNSPLHF.

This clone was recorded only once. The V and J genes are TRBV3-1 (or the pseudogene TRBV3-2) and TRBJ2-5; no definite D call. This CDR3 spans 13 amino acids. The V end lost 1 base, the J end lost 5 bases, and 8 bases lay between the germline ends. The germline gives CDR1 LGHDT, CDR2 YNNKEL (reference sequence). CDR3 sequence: CASSQVIGETQYF. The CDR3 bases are TGTGCCAGCAGCCAAGTCATCGGTGAGACCCAGTACTTC.

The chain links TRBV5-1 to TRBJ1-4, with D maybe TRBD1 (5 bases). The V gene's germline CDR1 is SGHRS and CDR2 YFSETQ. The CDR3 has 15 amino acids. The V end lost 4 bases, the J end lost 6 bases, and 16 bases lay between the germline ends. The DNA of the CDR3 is TGCGCCAGCAGCCCTTTGGGGGGGGTTGATGAAAAACTGTTTTTT. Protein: CASSPLGGVDEKLFF.

The CDR3 protein is CATARGSSYNEQFF. The CDR3 nucleotides read TGTGCCACGGCCCGGGGGAGCTCCTACAATGAGCAGTTCTTC. The rearrangement uses TRBV6-6 and TRBJ2-1; D perhaps matches TRBD2 (6 bases). Germline V gene data show CDR1 as MNHNY and CDR2 as SVGAGI (reference sequence). The V gene lost 10 bases and the J gene lost 0 bases, with 13 bases spanning the gap. The CDR3 loop spans 14 amino acids.

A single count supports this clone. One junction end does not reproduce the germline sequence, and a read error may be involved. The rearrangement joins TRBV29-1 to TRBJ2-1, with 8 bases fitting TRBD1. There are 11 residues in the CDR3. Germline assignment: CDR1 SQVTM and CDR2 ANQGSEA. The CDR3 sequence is CSDKAGGRNLF. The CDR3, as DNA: TGCAGCGATAAGGCAGGGGGCCGGAACCTCTTC.

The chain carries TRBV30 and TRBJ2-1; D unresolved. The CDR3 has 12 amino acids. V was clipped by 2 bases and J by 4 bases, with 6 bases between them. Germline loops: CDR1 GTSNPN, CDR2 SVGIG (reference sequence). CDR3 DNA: TGTGCCTGGAGTTTTATTTACAATGAGCAGTTCTTC. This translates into CAWSFIYNEQFF.

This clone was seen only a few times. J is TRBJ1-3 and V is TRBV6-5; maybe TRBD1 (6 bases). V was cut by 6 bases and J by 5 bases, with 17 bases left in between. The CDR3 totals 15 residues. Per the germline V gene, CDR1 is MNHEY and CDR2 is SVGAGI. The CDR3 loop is CASSRTGGDRNTIYF. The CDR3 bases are TGTGCCAGCAGCCGTACGGGGGGCGACCGAAACACCATATATTTT.

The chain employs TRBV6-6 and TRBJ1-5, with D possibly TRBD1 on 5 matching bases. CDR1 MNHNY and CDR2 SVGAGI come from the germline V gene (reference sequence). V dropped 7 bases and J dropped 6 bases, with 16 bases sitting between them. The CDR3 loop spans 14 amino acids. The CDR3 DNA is TGTGCCAGCATGGGAGGGGCCACAGGTCAGCCCCAGCATTTT. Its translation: CASMGGATGQPQHF.

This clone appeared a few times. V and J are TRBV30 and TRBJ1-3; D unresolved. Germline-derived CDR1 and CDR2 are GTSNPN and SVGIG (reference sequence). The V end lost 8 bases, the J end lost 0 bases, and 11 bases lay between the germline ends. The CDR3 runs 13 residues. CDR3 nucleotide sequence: TGTGCCGGTTGGGAGAGCTCTGGAAACACCATATATTTT. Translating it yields CAGWESSGNTIYF.

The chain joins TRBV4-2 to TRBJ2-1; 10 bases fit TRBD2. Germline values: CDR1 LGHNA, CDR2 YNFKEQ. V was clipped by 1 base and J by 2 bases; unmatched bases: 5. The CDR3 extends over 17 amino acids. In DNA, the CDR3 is TGTGCCAGCAGCCAAGGGAGTAGCGGGGGGCCCTACAATGAGCAGTTCTTC. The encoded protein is CASSQGSSGGPYNEQFF.

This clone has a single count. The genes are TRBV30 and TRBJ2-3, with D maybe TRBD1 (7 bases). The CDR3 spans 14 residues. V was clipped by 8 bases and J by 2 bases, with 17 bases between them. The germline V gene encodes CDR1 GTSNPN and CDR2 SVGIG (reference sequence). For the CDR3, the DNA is TGTGCCCTCTCCGGCAGGGGGGACACAGATACGCAGTATTTT. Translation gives CALSGRGDTDTQYF. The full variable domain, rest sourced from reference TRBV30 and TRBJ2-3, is SQTIHQWPATLVQPVGSPLSLECTVEGTSNPNLYWYRQAAGRGLQLLFYSVGIGQISSEVPQNLSASRPQDRQFILSSKKLLLSDSGFYLCALSGRGDTDTQYFGPGTRLTVL.

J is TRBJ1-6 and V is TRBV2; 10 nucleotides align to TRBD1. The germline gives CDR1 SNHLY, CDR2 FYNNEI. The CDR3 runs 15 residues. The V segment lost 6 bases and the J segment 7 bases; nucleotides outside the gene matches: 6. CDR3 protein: CASRPRTGGNSPLHF. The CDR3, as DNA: TGTGCCAGCAGACCTCGGACAGGGGGGAATTCACCCCTCCACTTT. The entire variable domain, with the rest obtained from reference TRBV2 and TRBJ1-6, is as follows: EPEVTQTPSHQVTQMGQEVILRCVPISNHLYFYWYRQILGQKVEFLVSFYNNEISEKSEIFDDQFSVERPDGSNFTLKIRSTKLEDSAMYFCASRPRTGGNSPLHFGNGTRLTVT.

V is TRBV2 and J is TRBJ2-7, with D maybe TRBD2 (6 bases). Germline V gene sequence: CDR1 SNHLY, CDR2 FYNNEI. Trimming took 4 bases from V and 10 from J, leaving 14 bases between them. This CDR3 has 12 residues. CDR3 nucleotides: TGTGCCAGCAGTGTCTCCAACGGGGGACAGTACTTC. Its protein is CASSVSNGGQYF.